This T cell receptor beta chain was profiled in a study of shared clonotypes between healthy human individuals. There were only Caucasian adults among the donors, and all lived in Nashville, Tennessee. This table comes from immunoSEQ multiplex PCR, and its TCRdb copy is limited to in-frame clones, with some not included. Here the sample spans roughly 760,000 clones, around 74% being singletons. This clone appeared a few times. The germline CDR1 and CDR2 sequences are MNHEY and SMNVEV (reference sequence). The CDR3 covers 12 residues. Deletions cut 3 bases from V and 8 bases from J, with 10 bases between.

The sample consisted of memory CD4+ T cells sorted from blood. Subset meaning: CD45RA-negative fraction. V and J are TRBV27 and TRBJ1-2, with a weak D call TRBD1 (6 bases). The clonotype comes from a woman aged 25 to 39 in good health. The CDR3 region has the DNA TGTGCCAGCAGTTTTTCAGGGGTCGGCTACACCTTC. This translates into CASSFSGVGYTF.